The 20 T cell receptor beta chains below all came from one sample that was sequenced in a study of blood T cell repertoires in COVID-19. Sequencing was performed with immunoSEQ multiplex PCR; in TCRdb, only in-frame clones are kept and a portion is missing. Of more than 70,000 clones in the sample, approximately 81% were seen once. Sequenced input: peripheral blood. These receptors were taken from a woman aged 80 or over with active or convalescent COVID-19.

This clone has just one count. The chain recombines TRBV9 with TRBJ1-3; 7 bases are a match to TRBD1. There are 16 residues in the CDR3. The J segment lost 1 base and the V segment lost 0 bases, leaving 4 bases of the junction unmatched. Germline CDR1 reads SGDLS; CDR2 reads YYNGEE. CDR3 coding DNA: TGTGCCAGCAGCGTAGGTCCAGGGGGTTCTGGAAACACCATATATTTT. Amino acids: CASSVGPGGSGNTIYF.

This clone has only one observation. CDR3: CASSRTGNQPQHF. The CDR3 DNA sequence: TGTGCCAGCAGTAGGACAGGTAATCAGCCCCAGCATTTT. The chain joins TRBV12-3 or TRBV12-4 to TRBJ1-5; 7 bases align to TRBD1. The CDR3 runs to 13 residues. Trimming removed 5 bases from V and 4 bases from J; junction bases left unmatched: 2.

The chain recombines TRBV30 with TRBJ2-2, with TRBD2 matching over 10 bases. The germline CDR1 and CDR2 sequences are GTSNPN and SVGIG (reference sequence). The CDR3 has 17 residues. J was trimmed by 1 base and V by 0 bases; bases with no gene match: 5. The CDR3 sequence: CAWSVGRTSGNTGELFF. In DNA, the CDR3 is TGTGCCTGGAGTGTAGGTAGGACTAGCGGGAACACCGGGGAGCTGTTTTTT.

The CDR3 reads CASSPRWGETTNSPLHF. As DNA, the CDR3 is TGTGCCAGTAGTCCAAGATGGGGGGAGACCACTAATTCACCCCTCCACTTT. The genes are TRBV19 and TRBJ1-6; D is possibly TRBD1 (5 bases). Looked up from germline, CDR1 is LNHDA and CDR2 is SQIVND (reference sequence). Between the trimmed V and J ends, which lost 5 bases and 6 bases, there was a span of 20 bases. The CDR3 contains 17 residues.

The chain employs TRBV6-5 and TRBJ1-1; unclear D gene. This CDR3 spans 13 amino acids. Germline V gene data show CDR1 as MNHEY and CDR2 as SVGAGI. Trimming stripped 7 bases from V and 8 bases from J, with 17 bases between. The CDR3 coding sequence is TGTGCCAGCACCCAACGCGGGGAAGGAGAAGCTTTCTTT. This sequence encodes CASTQRGEGEAFF.

This clone was detected a few times. The rearrangement uses TRBV7-3 and TRBJ2-2; the match to TRBD2 covers 11 bases. Germline-derived CDR1 and CDR2 are SGHTA and FQGTGA. V was pared by 4 bases and J by 4 bases, with 2 bases of the junction left unmatched. CDR3 length equals 15 residues. The DNA for the CDR3 is TGTGCCAGCAGCTCCGGACTAGCGGGCACCGGGGAGCTGTTTTTT. Residues: CASSSGLAGTGELFF. Full variable domain (rest looked up from reference TRBV7-3 and TRBJ2-2): GAGVSQTPSNKVTEKGKYVELRCDPISGHTALYWYRQSLGQGPEFLIYFQGTGAADDSGLPNDRFFAVRPEGSVSTLKIQRTERGDSAVYLCASSSGLAGTGELFFGEGSRLTVL.

V and J are TRBV30 and TRBJ1-1, with D possibly matching TRBD1 (5 bases). V was pared by 1 base and J by 1 base, with 10 bases between. The CDR3 sequence is 14 residues long. Germline assignment: CDR1 GTSNPN and CDR2 SVGIG (reference sequence). CDR3 loop: CAWSGAGQNTEAFF. The DNA for the CDR3 is TGTGCCTGGAGTGGGGCAGGGCAGAACACTGAAGCTTTCTTT.

The chain employs TRBV10-3 and TRBJ1-1; D gene ambiguous. V dropped 5 bases and J dropped 6 bases, with 16 bases sitting between them. Germline V CDR1 and CDR2: ENHRY, SYGVKD. The length of the CDR3 is 14 residues. CDR3 coding DNA: TGTGCCATCAGTTATTCAGATATCTTCGCTGAAGCTTTCTTT. This gives the protein CAISYSDIFAEAFF.

J is TRBJ2-2 and V is TRBV29-1; 8 bases match TRBD2. Trimming at V came to 4 bases and at J to 1 base, leaving 2 bases not matched to a gene. Per germline, CDR1 SQVTM and CDR2 ANQGSEA. There are 14 residues in the CDR3. This CDR3 reads CSVGRGGNTGELFF. CDR3 sequence (DNA): TGCAGCGTTGGACGGGGGGGGAACACCGGGGAGCTGTTTTTT.

This clone has just a few counts. The chain has TRBV18 and TRBJ2-5; the match to TRBD1 covers 8 bases. This CDR3 contains 13 residues. The germline V gene encodes CDR1 KGHSH and CDR2 LQKENI. V trimming: 6 bases; J trimming: 2 bases; junction bases outside the gene matches: 2. The DNA for the CDR3 is TGTGCCAGCTCCGGGACAGGTCAAGAGACCCAGTACTTC. As protein: CASSGTGQETQYF.

V gene TRBV5-6 combines with J gene TRBJ2-7; the D gene is possibly TRBD1 (6 bases). The CDR3 is 13 residues long. CDR1 and CDR2 from the germline V gene are SGHDT and YYEEEE. V shed 4 bases and J shed 6 bases, with 14 bases lying between them. The CDR3 DNA sequence: TGTGCCAGCAGCCGCAGGGGATCTAGCGAGCAGTACTTC. Its protein is CASSRRGSSEQYF.

The table lists this clone with a few counts. The rearrangement links TRBV7-9 to TRBJ2-2, with a weak D call TRBD2 (6 bases). The germline V gene encodes CDR1 SEHNR and CDR2 FQNEAQ (reference sequence). CDR3 length: 15 residues. Trimming removed 1 base at V and 4 bases at J, with 10 bases between. CDR3 in amino acids: CASSLETSPTGELFF. The CDR3 DNA reads TGTGCCAGCAGCTTAGAAACTAGCCCCACCGGGGAGCTGTTTTTT. The whole variable domain, remainder taken from reference TRBV7-9 and TRBJ2-2, is DTGVSQNPRHKITKRGQNVTFRCDPISEHNRLYWYRQTLGQGPEFLTYFQNEAQLEKSRLLSDRFSAERPKGSFSTLEIQRTEQGDSAMYLCASSLETSPTGELFFGEGSRLTVL.

The chain is built from TRBV24-1 and TRBJ1-1; 8 nucleotides match TRBD1. The CDR3 has 14 amino acids. Germline V CDR1 and CDR2: KGHDR, SFDVKD. V lost 3 bases, J lost 6 bases, and 5 bases stayed unmatched. The CDR3 loop reads CATSDPSQGAEAFF. The CDR3 region has the DNA TGTGCCACCAGTGATCCTTCACAGGGGGCTGAAGCTTTCTTT.

The chain links TRBV10-1 to TRBJ2-2; 10 nucleotides align to TRBD1. Germline V gene sequence: CDR1 WNHNN, CDR2 SYGVQD (reference sequence). The V gene end was trimmed by 6 bases and the J gene end by 7 bases; junction bases not matched to a gene: 8. The CDR3 loop spans 15 amino acids. CDR3 bases: TGCGCCAGCAGATCCGACAGGGGGCTGGTCGGGGAGCTGTTTTTT. It specifies CASRSDRGLVGELFF.

The chain combines TRBV25-1 with TRBJ1-3, with a tentative D call TRBD1 (6 bases). The CDR3 contains 13 residues. The germline gives CDR1 MGHDK, CDR2 SYGVNS. With 10 bases removed from V and 1 base from J, the gap between germline ends came to 11 bases. CDR3 sequence reads: CATQGLSGNTIYF. CDR3 DNA sequence: TGTGCCACACAGGGCCTATCTGGAAACACCATATATTTT.

The rearrangement links TRBV5-1 to TRBJ2-2; no reliable D call. The germline gives CDR1 SGHRS, CDR2 YFSETQ. Trimming pared 4 bases from V and 4 bases from J, leaving 14 bases between. This CDR3 comprises 15 residues. CDR3 DNA: TGCGCCAGCAGCACCGACTCCTTGGGCACCGGGGAGCTGTTTTTT. Amino acid sequence: CASSTDSLGTGELFF.

The V call is TRBV6-2 or TRBV6-3, the J call TRBJ2-7, with 7 bases matching TRBD2. Germline values: CDR1 MNHEY, CDR2 SVGEGT. V trimming: 4 bases; J trimming: 9 bases; junction bases outside the gene matches: 18. The CDR3 contains 16 residues. The CDR3 loop is CASSFGPSGPDNRQYF. The CDR3 bases are TGTGCCAGCAGTTTTGGACCTAGCGGCCCCGATAATAGGCAGTACTTC.

This clone has a handful of counts. V usage is TRBV7-2 and J usage is TRBJ1-6; 8 positions match TRBD1. The J segment lost 9 bases and the V segment lost 2 bases, leaving 9 bases of the junction unmatched. Germline-derived CDR1 and CDR2 are SGHTA and FQGNSA. The length of the CDR3 is 16 residues. The CDR3 protein is CASSLTPTGGSSPLHF. The CDR3 DNA is TGTGCCAGCAGCTTAACCCCCACAGGGGGTAGTTCACCCCTCCACTTT.

The chain combines TRBV23-1 with TRBJ1-6; a weak D match, TRBD1 (5 bases). TRBV23-1 carries the ORF label, with uncertain function. V gave up 0 bases and J gave up 3 bases, with 12 bases separating them. The CDR3 consists of 17 residues. As DNA, the CDR3 is TGCGCCAGCAGTCAATCCTCAGGGTCCCGCTATAATTCACCCCTCCACTTT. It encodes CASSQSSGSRYNSPLHF.

The chain has TRBV19 and TRBJ2-7; weak D call: TRBD2 (6 bases). In germline, CDR1 is LNHDA, CDR2 SQIVND (reference sequence). The ends were cut back, 8 bases at V and 2 bases at J, with 10 bases in the middle. This CDR3 spans 12 amino acids. The CDR3 bases are TGTGCCAGTGGGCGGGGAGCCTACGAGCAGTACTTC. It translates to CASGRGAYEQYF.